This passage covers 27 T cell receptor beta chains from one sample sequenced in a study of T cell responses to AZD1222 COVID-19 vaccine. Here immunoSEQ multiplex PCR was the method, and the copy in TCRdb shows in-frame clones only, minus some. This table has 100,000 to 150,000 clones, 75% to 95% appearing once. The sample was peripheral blood, taken 28 days after the second AZD1222 dose. Receptor source: an adult who received the AZD1222 COVID-19 vaccine.

The CDR3 spells CASSKILSGMNTEAFF. The CDR3 coding sequence is TGTGCCAGCAGTAAAATTTTATCGGGTATGAACACTGAAGCTTTCTTT. The J gene is TRBJ1-1, the V gene TRBV5-5, with D unclear. The CDR3 spans 16 residues. Trimming took 5 bases from V and 0 from J, leaving 17 bases between them. Germline lookup yields CDR1 SGHKS and CDR2 YYEKEE (reference sequence).

This clone was counted a single time. The genes are TRBV30 and TRBJ2-1; D not certain. V gave up 3 bases and J gave up 0 bases, with 15 bases separating them. Germline-derived CDR1 and CDR2 are GTSNPN and SVGIG (reference sequence). CDR3 length: 16 residues. The chain's CDR3 is CAWSATDGYSYNEQFF. CDR3 coding DNA: TGTGCCTGGAGCGCGACGGACGGGTACTCCTACAATGAGCAGTTCTTC.

The chain combines TRBV18 with TRBJ1-2; no definite D call. The CDR3 is 13 residues long. CDR1 is KGHSH, CDR2 LQKENI, per germline. With 2 bases removed from V and 4 bases from J, the gap between germline ends came to 8 bases. CDR3 amino acids: CASSPDVSYGYTF. CDR3 coding DNA: TGTGCCAGCTCACCAGACGTTAGCTATGGCTACACCTTC.

The chain joins TRBV27 to TRBJ2-2, with a weak D call TRBD2 (6 bases). The germline CDR1 and CDR2 sequences are MNHEY and SMNVEV (reference sequence). Trimming removed 10 bases at V and 5 bases at J, with 17 bases between. The CDR3 runs 14 residues. CDR3 in amino acids: CATQGGGRTGELFF. The DNA for the CDR3 is TGTGCCACCCAAGGTGGAGGGCGGACCGGGGAGCTGTTTTTT.

The chain recombines TRBV19 with TRBJ2-1; D is ambiguous. This CDR3 has 13 amino acids. V was trimmed by 2 bases and J by 10 bases, leaving 12 bases between them. The V gene's germline CDR1 is LNHDA and CDR2 SQIVND (reference sequence). Here the CDR3 DNA reads TGTGCCAGTAGTATAAGTTTGGCTACCGAGCAGTTCTTC. This translates into CASSISLATEQFF.

The chain recombines TRBV4-1 with TRBJ2-1, with D possibly TRBD2 on 5 matching bases. CDR1 is MGHRA, CDR2 YSYEKL, per germline. The CDR3 loop spans 16 amino acids. Trimming removed 1 base at V and 11 bases at J, with 21 bases between. The CDR3 bases are TGCGCCAGCAGCCAAGGATACGGCGGGTACGCGCCAAAGCAGTTCTTC. Protein product: CASSQGYGGYAPKQFF.

V and J are TRBV3-1 (or the pseudogene TRBV3-2) and TRBJ1-4, with D unresolved. Germline V lookup: CDR1 LGHDT, CDR2 YNNKEL (reference sequence). This CDR3 has 16 residues. V was cut by 5 bases and J by 4 bases, with 17 bases left in between. In DNA form, the CDR3 reads TGTGCCAGCAGCTTCGGATCATATGGAAATAATGAAAAACTGTTTTTT. Protein: CASSFGSYGNNEKLFF.

The chain combines TRBV6-6 with TRBJ2-3; D remains ambiguous. The CDR3 is 11 amino acids. CDR1 MNHNY and CDR2 SVGAGI come from the germline V gene (reference sequence). Trimming took off 4 bases at V and 2 bases at J, with 1 base between the two ends. The chain's CDR3 is CASSSTDTQYF. CDR3 sequence (DNA): TGTGCCAGCAGTTCCACAGATACGCAGTATTTT.

The V and J genes are TRBV18 and TRBJ1-3; D not resolved. CDR1 KGHSH and CDR2 LQKENI come from the germline V gene. CDR3 length: 17 amino acids. The germline V and J ends were trimmed by 3 bases and 0 bases, with 15 bases remaining between them. The CDR3 coding sequence is TGTGCCAGCTCACCCCCGGACGGACCCGCCTCTGGAAACACCATATATTTT. Translated, it gives CASSPPDGPASGNTIYF. Using reference TRBV18 and TRBJ1-3 for the parts outside the CDR3, the full variable domain is NAGVMQNPRHLVRRRGQEARLRCSPMKGHSHVYWYRQLPEEGLKFMVYLQKENIIDESGMPKERFSAEFPKEGPSILRIQQVVRGDSAAYFCASSPPDGPASGNTIYFGEGSWLTVV.

J is TRBJ2-6 and V is TRBV15, with no clear D. CDR3 size: 15 residues. Germline V gives CDR1 LNHNV, CDR2 YYDKDF (reference sequence). Trimming left V 5 bases short and J 2 bases short, with 10 bases between. The CDR3 loop is CATSPSWAGANVLTF. CDR3 sequence (DNA): TGTGCCACCAGCCCGTCGTGGGCTGGGGCCAACGTCCTGACTTTC. The complete variable domain, with remaining parts taken from reference TRBV15 and TRBJ2-6, reads DAMVIQNPRYQVTQFGKPVTLSCSQTLNHNVMYWYQQKSSQAPKLLFHYYDKDFNNEADTPDNFQSRRPNTSFCFLDIRSPGLGDTAMYLCATSPSWAGANVLTFGAGSRLTVL.

The rearrangement links TRBV18 to TRBJ1-4, with TRBD1 matching over 7 bases. The germline V gene encodes CDR1 KGHSH and CDR2 LQKENI. Trimming removed 3 bases from V and 5 bases from J; junction bases left unmatched: 6. The CDR3 covers 15 residues. CDR3 in amino acids: CASSPSGGANEKLFF. Here the CDR3 DNA reads TGTGCCAGCTCACCGTCAGGGGGGGCAAATGAAAAACTGTTTTTT.

This chain connects TRBV7-9 to TRBJ2-2; D is unclear. CDR1 is SEHNR and CDR2 is FQNEAQ in the germline V gene (reference sequence). This CDR3 has 13 residues. V lost 1 base to trimming and J lost 7 bases, with 7 bases between them. The CDR3 coding sequence is TGTGCCAGCAGCTTAGTCCGGGTCGGGGAGCTGTTTTTT. Its translation: CASSLVRVGELFF. Looking up the rest from reference TRBV7-9 and TRBJ2-2 gives the full variable domain: DTGVSQNPRHKITKRGQNVTFRCDPISEHNRLYWYRQTLGQGPEFLTYFQNEAQLEKSRLLSDRFSAERPKGSFSTLEIQRTEQGDSAMYLCASSLVRVGELFFGEGSRLTVL.

The chain uses TRBV3-1 (or the pseudogene TRBV3-2) and TRBJ2-5; D remains unclear. This CDR3 is 13 amino acids long. Trimming removed 2 bases at V and 3 bases at J, with 7 bases between. From germline, CDR1 is LGHDT and CDR2 YNNKEL (reference sequence). CDR3 protein: CASSQWAEETQYF. CDR3 nucleotides: TGTGCCAGCAGCCAATGGGCAGAAGAGACCCAGTACTTC.

The DNA for the CDR3 is TGTGCCAGCAGTTTCCAGGGGGATGAAAAACTGTTTTTT. Translated, it gives CASSFQGDEKLFF. The V gene is TRBV27, the J gene TRBJ1-4; 7 nucleotides match TRBD1. The length of the CDR3 is 13 residues. V shed 3 bases and J 6 bases; nucleotides not matched to a gene: 1. Germline V CDR1 and CDR2: MNHEY, SMNVEV (reference sequence).

V and J are TRBV6-6 and TRBJ1-2; D ambiguous. This CDR3 comprises 16 residues. Trimming shortened V by 2 bases and J by 0 bases, and 13 bases separated the two germline ends. The germline V gene has CDR1 MNHNY and CDR2 SVGAGI (reference sequence). The CDR3 here is CASSYPLGSSNYGYTF. DNA of the CDR3: TGTGCCAGCAGTTACCCCTTGGGAAGCTCTAACTATGGCTACACCTTC.

This sequence joins TRBV30 and TRBJ1-2, with D perhaps TRBD1 (6 bases). V gave up 2 bases and J gave up 6 bases, with 13 bases separating them. The CDR3 runs to 13 residues. Germline CDR1 is GTSNPN and CDR2 is SVGIG (reference sequence). The CDR3 DNA sequence: TGTGCCTGGAGTTTGAGGGGGAGTCATGGCTACACCTTC. Protein product: CAWSLRGSHGYTF.

The chain is built from TRBV6-5 and TRBJ1-1, with D perhaps TRBD1 (5 bases). V was pared by 6 bases and J by 4 bases, with 15 bases between. The germline V gene has CDR1 MNHEY and CDR2 SVGAGI. CDR3 length: 14 residues. CDR3 DNA: TGTGCCAGCAGCCCGGGGGGGGGTGGCACTGAAGCTTTCTTT. Amino acids: CASSPGGGGTEAFF.

This chain joins TRBV7-9 and TRBJ2-1, with TRBD2 identical over 7 bases. V lost 1 base, J lost 4 bases, and 4 bases stayed unmatched. The CDR3 covers 15 residues. Germline V gene lookup returns CDR1 SEHNR and CDR2 FQNEAQ (reference sequence). CDR3 residues: CASSLVLAEYNEQFF. DNA of the CDR3: TGTGCCAGCAGCTTAGTCCTAGCGGAGTACAATGAGCAGTTCTTC.

The chain uses TRBV7-9 and TRBJ1-2; TRBD1 aligns across 7 bases. Germline V gene sequence: CDR1 SEHNR, CDR2 FQNEAQ (reference sequence). V trimming: 5 bases; J trimming: 14 bases; junction bases outside the gene matches: 14. CDR3 length: 13 residues. The CDR3 here is CASSPGDSHSSTF. The CDR3 DNA reads as TGTGCCAGCAGCCCCGGGGACAGCCATTCATCGACCTTC.

The chain is built from TRBV6-5 and TRBJ2-2, with TRBD1 matching over 9 bases. This CDR3 has 16 residues. In germline, CDR1 is MNHEY, CDR2 SVGAGI. V shed 3 bases and J 4 bases; nucleotides not matched to a gene: 6. CDR3 nucleotide sequence: TGTGCCAGCAGTTATACAGGGGGCGAGGTCACCGGGGAGCTGTTTTTT. The encoded protein is CASSYTGGEVTGELFF.

The chain has TRBV9 and TRBJ2-3, with 8 bases that match TRBD2. The CDR3 extends over 16 amino acids. Germline lookup yields CDR1 SGDLS and CDR2 YYNGEE. J was trimmed by 3 bases and V by 0 bases; bases with no gene match: 6. The CDR3 loop is CASSVDRGGLTDTQYF. The CDR3 region has the DNA TGTGCCAGCAGCGTAGACCGGGGGGGCCTAACAGATACGCAGTATTTT.

The chain is built from TRBV4-2 and TRBJ1-4; no firm D call. The length of the CDR3 is 15 residues. Germline V gene sequence: CDR1 LGHNA, CDR2 YNFKEQ. V was clipped by 1 base and J by 4 bases, with 10 bases between them. CDR3 sequence: CASSQVGSVNEKLFF. The CDR3 region has the DNA TGTGCCAGCAGCCAAGTCGGGAGTGTTAATGAAAAACTGTTTTTT.

The V gene is TRBV21-1, the J gene TRBJ1-5. TRBV21-1 is a known pseudogene. The CDR3 sequence is 17 residues long. CDR3 sequence (DNA): TGTGCCAGCAGCAAAGATTTGGCCACATCTAAAAATCAGCCCCAGCATTTT. Translating it yields CASSKDLATSKNQPQHF.

The genes are TRBV6-6 and TRBJ2-1; D is unresolved. The germline V gene has CDR1 MNHNY and CDR2 SVGAGI (reference sequence). There are 11 residues in the CDR3. Trimming shortened V by 5 bases and J by 7 bases, and 6 bases separated the two germline ends. The CDR3 reads CASSPENEQFF. DNA of the CDR3: TGTGCCAGCAGTCCCGAGAATGAGCAGTTCTTC.

The V call is TRBV6-4, the J call TRBJ2-7; D remains ambiguous. There are 13 residues in the CDR3. Germline CDR1 is MRHNA and CDR2 is SNTAGT. V dropped 6 bases and J dropped 2 bases, with 11 bases sitting between them. CDR3 sequence reads: CASRAAGTYEQYV. DNA for the CDR3: TGTGCCAGCAGGGCGGCAGGAACCTACGAGCAGTACGTC.

The genes are TRBV7-2 and TRBJ1-1; TRBD1 aligns across 7 bases. CDR1 is SGHTA, CDR2 FQGNSA, per germline. The CDR3 is 14 residues long. V was clipped by 3 bases and J by 2 bases; unmatched bases: 3. The CDR3 region is CASSLTGYNTEAFF. CDR3 in DNA: TGTGCCAGCAGCTTGACAGGGTATAACACTGAAGCTTTCTTT.

This rearrangement joins TRBV4-1 to TRBJ1-3; D possibly corresponds to TRBD1 (5 bases). Germline values: CDR1 MGHRA, CDR2 YSYEKL. The ends were cut back, 1 base at V and 2 bases at J, with 6 bases in the middle. The CDR3 is made up of 14 amino acids. The CDR3 nucleotides are TGCGCCAGCAGCCAAGGGGACGCTGGAAACACCATATATTTT. It yields the protein CASSQGDAGNTIYF.